This T cell receptor beta chain was captured in a study of early T cells in non-severe SARS-CoV-2 infection. TCRdb itself ran the 5' RACE reads through MiXCR, one entry per CDR3 protein. The sample holds 75,000 to 80,000 distinct CDR3 sequences, around a tenth seen once. CDR3 length: 15 residues. The V gene lost 0 bases and the J gene lost 0 bases, with 5 bases spanning the gap. In germline, CDR1 is LGHDT, CDR2 YNNKEL (reference sequence). The material sequenced was whole blood. The sequence came from an adult who was a healthcare worker with PCR-confirmed SARS-CoV-2 infection or an uninfected control (not recorded which). The chain combines TRBV3-1 with TRBJ2-2; D gene uncertain. The CDR3 loop reads CASSQDRPNTGELFF. CDR3 in DNA: TGTGCCAGCAGCCAAGACCGGCCGAACACCGGGGAGCTGTTTTTT.